This is a list of T cell receptor beta chains from one sample in a study of blood T cell repertoires in COVID-19. Sequencing used immunoSEQ multiplex PCR; TCRdb keeps in-frame clones, though not all of them. This sample carries almost 85,000 clones, roughly 90% of them seen once, and the ten largest clones take under 1.5%. Sequenced input: PBMCs or T cells enriched from blood (not recorded which). The receptors were gathered from a woman between 50 and 59 years old with acute COVID-19. Each CDR3 is given with its conserved first and last residue. D genes are given only for firm matches. Some rows mark clone size as missing; the rest say once, few, many or name a class of expanded clone.

>TRBD2|few|TRBJ2-7|TRBV11-2
CASSLISGRAGEQYF
TGTGCCAGCAGCTTAATAAGCGGGAGGGCTGGAGAGCAGTACTTC
>TRBD1|NA|TRBJ2-7|TRBV6-5
CASSRTGPGNEQYF
TGTGCCAGCAGTCGGACAGGGCCGGGCAACGAGCAGTACTTC
>NA|once|TRBJ2-2|TRBV10-3
CAISPERVAGELFF
TGTGCCATCAGTCCCGAGAGGGTGGCCGGGGAGCTGTTTTTT
>TRBD1|NA|TRBJ1-2|TRBV3-1/TRBV3-2
CASSPGQGAYGYTF
TGTGCCAGCAGTCCGGGACAGGGGGCCTATGGCTACACCTTC
>TRBD1|NA|TRBJ1-2|TRBV6-6
CASSDGTAANYGYTF
TGTGCCAGCAGCGACGGGACAGCAGCTAACTATGGCTACACCTTC
>NA|NA|TRBJ1-2|TRBV11-3
CASSSPRVSGYTF
TGTGCCAGCAGCTCGCCCAGGGTTAGTGGCTACACCTTC
>TRBD2|NA|TRBJ2-1|TRBV5-1
CASSLIPRWPGAGYNEQFF
TGCGCCAGCAGCTTGATACCCCGTTGGCCGGGAGCGGGATACAATGAGCAGTTCTTC
>NA|NA|TRBJ1-5|TRBV3-1/TRBV3-2
CASSRTGGASNQPQHF
TGTGCCAGCAGCCGAACGGGAGGGGCGAGCAATCAGCCCCAGCATTTT
>NA|NA|TRBJ1-5|TRBV4-2
CASSQGEGERYQPQHF
TGTGCCAGCAGCCAAGGTGAGGGGGAACGTTATCAGCCCCAGCATTTT
>NA|once|TRBJ1-6|TRBV10-1
CASSETENSPLHF
TGCGCCAGCAGTGAGACAGAGAATTCACCCCTCCACTTT
>TRBD1|NA|TRBJ1-1|TRBV13
CASSALTGAGRSNTEAFF
TGTGCCAGCAGCGCCTTGACAGGGGCCGGACGTTCGAACACTGAAGCTTTCTTT
>NA|once|TRBJ1-2|TRBV11-1
CASSLGGEPYGYTF
TGTGCCAGCAGCCTCGGAGGGGAACCCTATGGCTACACCTTC
>TRBD2|NA|TRBJ2-3|TRBV19
CASSIDLGIGLAGGIDTQYF
TGTGCCAGTAGTATAGATTTGGGGATCGGACTAGCGGGAGGAATAGATACGCAGTATTTT
>NA|NA|TRBJ2-2|TRBV6-5
CASSSGTPNTGELFF
TGTGCCAGCAGTTCTGGGACACCGAACACCGGGGAGCTGTTTTTT
>TRBD2|few|TRBJ2-1|TRBV5-1
CASSWEPGLAKFF
TGCGCCAGCAGCTGGGAGCCGGGACTAGCAAAGTTCTTC
>NA|NA|TRBJ2-3|TRBV11-3
CASSWGPSADTQYF
TGTGCCAGCAGCTGGGGCCCAAGCGCAGATACGCAGTATTTT
>TRBD2|NA|TRBJ2-7|TRBV5-4
CASSLPAAGGSYEQYF
TGTGCCAGCAGCTTGCCAGCTGCGGGGGGCTCCTACGAGCAGTACTTC